Reported below is one T cell receptor (beta chain). There is no known antigen for this receptor. Per-nucleotide qualities are absent, and no much larger clonotype sits a single base away. This record comes from a study of T cell responses to AZD1222 COVID-19 vaccine (dated by TCRdb to about 2021). Turning to the overall study: AZD1222 recipients given second doses at about 4 weeks or at about 12 weeks were pooled, since spike-specific TCR depth and breadth were not found to differ between the two schedules. A total of more than 230 trial participants underwent TCR sequencing, of whom approximately 210 received two doses of AZD1222 and about 26 received two doses of the MenACWY control vaccine. Trial participants were enrolled by age into subgroups of 18-55, 56-69 and 70-plus years, and roughly 150, 30 and 60 TCR-sequenced participants, respectively, were included in these subgroups. Findings and caveats that apply to the study as a whole: The vaccine-associated CD4 TCRs covered the entire spike protein, and the dominant responses fell in regions 160-218 and 743-854. Reportedly, almost half of the unique spike-specific TCRs recognized epitopes lying outside the regions that are mutated in the B.1.351 and B.1.1.7 variants. In the small 56-69-year group, the increase in depth fell short of significance, most likely because of low power. Most participants were white British and females outnumbered males, and the authors suggested that clonal diversity may have been underestimated. Because no samples from the day 14 peak response were available, repertoires could be characterized only after the peak T cell response. After two AZD1222 doses, spike-specific TCR breadth and depth were significantly higher than at day 0 and than in MenACWY recipients. Conclusions about previously exposed vaccinees are limited because only five to seven AZD1222 recipients were SARS-CoV-2 seropositive at baseline.

The germline V gene gives CDR1 as WSHSY and CDR2 as SAAADI. The CDR3 starts with the cysteine, ends with the phenylalanine, and has 14 residues. Kept here is only the CDR3 DNA, which spans 42 bases and is read in frame from base 1. V is trimmed back by 4 bases and J by 5 bases, and the junction contains 5 bases that no gene match accounts for. This specimen's time point label, interpreted: baseline before first vaccination. The vaccinee samples were drawn from two UK trials, COV001 and COV002, one of which was a single-blind randomized controlled phase 2/3 trial testing AZD1222 (ChAdOx1 nCoV-19) in healthy adults. For TCRbeta chain sequencing, PBMC samples were collected from trial participants at day 0 and at day 28 after the second dose. The CDR3 regions of human TCRbeta chains were analyzed by immunosequencing. Regarding the original processing steps: Repertoire TCRs were matched against a reference library of SARS-CoV-2-specific TCRs generated with the MIRA antigen-specificity platform. Breadth meant the fraction of unique TCRs that were SARS-CoV-2-associated, whereas depth meant the fraction of total T cells that were SARS-CoV-2-associated. Using the MIRA data, each spike-specific TCR was mapped to the spike region that the TCR reacts to and placed in a CD4 or CD8 class. Log10-transformed breadth and depth values were compared by one-way ANOVA with Sidak's multiple comparisons tests. TCRdb provides this immuneACCESS table in a form limited to in-frame rearrangements. Some clones are lacking; in checked studies, under half of them reflect an unresolved V gene, and why the rest are absent is not known. V, J and clone size were drawn from that table, and D and trimming were deduced from the DNA. This sample holds some 130,000 clones; roughly 93% were observed only once. The ten largest make up roughly 0.87% of the sample.

This clonotype was sampled from an adult in good health. Recombination connected TRBV10-2 to TRBJ1-5, and TRBD1 matches 7 of the central bases. The material was peripheral blood, obtained on day 0 of AZD1222 vaccination. The CDR3 loop reads CASSAGTDYQPQHF. The sequence in DNA is TGCGCCAGCAGTGCCGGGACAGATTATCAGCCCCAGCATTTT.